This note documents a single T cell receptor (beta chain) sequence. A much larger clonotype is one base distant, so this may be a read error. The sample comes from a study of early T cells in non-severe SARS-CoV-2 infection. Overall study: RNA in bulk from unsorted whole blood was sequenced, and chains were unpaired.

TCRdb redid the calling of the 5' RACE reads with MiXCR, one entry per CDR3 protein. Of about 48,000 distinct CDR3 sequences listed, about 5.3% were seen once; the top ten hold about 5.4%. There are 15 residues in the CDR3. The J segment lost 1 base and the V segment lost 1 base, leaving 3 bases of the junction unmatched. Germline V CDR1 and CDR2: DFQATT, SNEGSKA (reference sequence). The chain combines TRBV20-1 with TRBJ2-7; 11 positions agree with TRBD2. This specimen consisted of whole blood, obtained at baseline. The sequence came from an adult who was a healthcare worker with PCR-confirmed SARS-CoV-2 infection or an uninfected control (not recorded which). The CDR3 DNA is TGCAGTGCTAGAGGACTAGCGGGGAATTCCTACGAGCAGTACTTC. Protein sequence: CSARGLAGNSYEQYF.